This T cell receptor beta chain was profiled in a study of chemoradiotherapy in HPV16-positive cancers. This CDR3 region has 15 residues. The V gene's germline CDR1 is LNHDA and CDR2 SQIVND (reference sequence). J gave up 3 bases and V 3 bases, and 6 bases lay outside the gene matches. The study, taken as a whole, reports: Non-HPV-specific T cells did not expand in tumors during treatment, whereas candidate HPV-specific clones and E7-related motifs did.

Note on this clone: Its antigen remains unidentified.

Generated by immunoSEQ multiplex PCR, the TCRdb table keeps only in-frame clones and is missing some. The sample yields 30,000 to 45,000 clones, over 75% seen once. This sequence originates from a human donor with HPV-associated anogenital cancer. Sample: blood, taken from a patient who underwent chemoradiotherapy. The chain recombines TRBV19 with TRBJ1-1; 8 bases fit TRBD1. The CDR3 protein is CASSIVRGQDTEAFF. CDR3 DNA: TGTGCCAGTAGTATTGTCAGGGGGCAGGACACTGAAGCTTTCTTT.